These 5 T cell receptor beta chains were sequenced from one sample in a study of CD4 T cells in relation to SARS-CoV-2 and coronaviruses. Unexposed donor CD4+ T cells date from about 2011-2019, before the COVID-19 pandemic. After ten to eleven days of culture, CD4+ T cells were isolated. Profiled with immunoSEQ multiplex PCR; TCRdb holds only in-frame clones, not every one. Of about 26,000 clones detected, over 60% appear once; the ten largest clones hold about 9.4%. The antigens of these receptors remain unknown. Sequenced material: CD4+ T cells from PBMCs, cultured in vitro. These receptor sequences come from a human donor in good health.

Details on this clone: The sample holds other DNA sequences that translate to the same CDR3. The chain links TRBV7-2 to TRBJ1-2, with D uncertain. V was shortened by 0 bases and J by 8 bases, with 16 bases between the two germline ends. Germline V CDR1 and CDR2: SGHTA, FQGNSA. The CDR3 consists of 15 residues. This CDR3 is CASSLAMGAVGGYTF. CDR3 bases: TGTGCCAGCAGCTTAGCGATGGGAGCTGTGGGAGGCTACACCTTC.

J is TRBJ1-4 and V is TRBV9; perhaps TRBD1 as D (6 bases). Trimming stripped 4 bases from V and 7 bases from J, with 14 bases between. The CDR3 sequence is 14 residues long. Germline V gene lookup returns CDR1 SGDLS and CDR2 YYNGEE. The CDR3 nucleotides read TGTGCCAGCAGCCTCGGCGCAGGGGTTGAAAAACTGTTTTTT. Translated, it gives CASSLGAGVEKLFF.

The gene calls are TRBV7-2 and TRBJ1-2, with D hard to call. Deletions cut 5 bases from V and 0 bases from J, with 13 bases between. This CDR3 spans 15 amino acids. Per the germline V gene, CDR1 is SGHTA and CDR2 is FQGNSA. CDR3 loop: CASSPSRASNYGYTF. CDR3 nucleotides: TGTGCCAGCAGCCCGTCCCGGGCCTCTAACTATGGCTACACCTTC.

The chain couples TRBV7-9 to TRBJ2-1, with TRBD2 as a possible D gene (5 bases). The CDR3 contains 16 residues. Germline-derived CDR1 and CDR2 are SEHNR and FQNEAQ (reference sequence). Trimming shortened V by 1 base and J by 2 bases, and 12 bases separated the two germline ends. In nucleotides, the CDR3 is TGTGCCAGCAGCTTAGGCCTAGCTACGACCTACAATGAGCAGTTCTTC. Translated, it gives CASSLGLATTYNEQFF.

The chain has TRBV7-8 and TRBJ2-7; no clear D. Germline loops: CDR1 SGHVS, CDR2 FQNEAQ. The V and J ends lost 5 bases and 1 base respectively, with 15 bases between them. The CDR3 has 15 amino acids. The CDR3: CASSPTGGWSYEQYF. In DNA form, the CDR3 reads TGTGCCAGCAGCCCCACGGGTGGGTGGTCCTACGAGCAGTACTTC.